This T cell receptor (beta chain) was documented in a study of post-analysis software for immune sequencing data. With respect to this clonotype: Its antigen is unknown. It may be a read error: a sequence one base away is much more abundant.

Regarding the study as a whole: Samples from one preparation batch, clustered by F measure, grouped strongly together. Controls had significantly higher normalized Chao1 diversity than multiple sclerosis patients. The study found TRBV5-6, TRBV5-1 and TRBV20-1 among a handful of TRBV segments more frequent in patients than controls.

Unique molecular identifiers had been added to the TCR beta cDNA libraries. The yield from roughly 1 to 10 million T cells was some 500,000 cDNA molecules in total. TCRdb processed the PCR reads anew with MiXCR; each CDR3 protein has one entry. The sample lists 450,000 to 700,000 distinct CDR3 sequences; around 40% were seen once. The CDR3 covers 13 residues. V lost 6 bases and J lost 11; bases outside the gene matches: 7. What was sequenced was blood. The J gene is TRBJ2-5, the V gene TRBV12-3 or TRBV12-4; 12 bases match TRBD1. The TCR was taken from a girl aged 10-17 years with multiple sclerosis. The CDR3: CASRGQGALGQYF. In DNA, the CDR3 is TGTGCCAGCAGGGGACAGGGGGCCTTGGGGCAGTACTTC.